This T cell receptor beta chain was recovered during a study of T cell responses to AZD1222 COVID-19 vaccine (TCRdb year 2021). About the study as a whole: A total of 240 or so trial participants underwent TCR sequencing, of whom around 210 had received two doses of AZD1222 and some 25 had received two doses of the MenACWY control vaccine. Trial participants were enrolled by age into 18-55, 56-69 and 70-plus year subgroups, with roughly 160, 29 and 62 TCR-sequenced participants respectively.

CDR1 is given as MNHEY and CDR2 as SMNVEV, both from the germline V gene (reference sequence). Including the terminal cysteine and phenylalanine, the CDR3 comprises 16 residues. The read is trimmed to its CDR3 DNA, 48 bases read in frame from base 1. V lost 5 bases and J lost 9 bases, and the count of bases not matched to a germline gene is 11. In the case of this clone: The antigen it recognizes is unknown. The record has no base qualities; no much larger clone is one base away.

The paper's findings and limits, for the study overall: The vaccine-associated CD4 TCRs covered the entire spike protein, and the dominant responses fell in regions 160-218 and 743-854. Only 5 to 7 AZD1222 recipients were SARS-CoV-2 seropositive at baseline, limiting conclusions about previously exposed vaccinees. No day 14 peak-response samples were available, so repertoires were characterized only after the peak T cell response. After two AZD1222 doses, both the breadth and the depth of spike-specific TCRs were significantly higher than at day 0 and than in MenACWY recipients. Participants were mostly white British, with more females than males. The authors suggested clonal diversity may have been underestimated. Reportedly, close to half of the unique spike-specific TCRs recognized epitopes lying outside the regions that are mutated in the B.1.351 and B.1.1.7 variants. The 56-69-year group was small, and its depth increase did not reach significance, likely because of low power.

The time point label for this specimen denotes: baseline before first vaccination. Explained via the paper, the treatment or condition label denotes: meningococcal conjugate vaccine given as trial control. Vaccinee samples came from UK trials COV001 and COV002, including a single-blind randomized controlled phase 2/3 trial of AZD1222 (ChAdOx1 nCoV-19) in healthy adults. Trial participant PBMC samples were collected at day 0 and day 28 after the second dose for TCRbeta chain sequencing. The CDR3 regions of human TCRbeta chains were analyzed by immunosequencing. In the original analysis: Repertoire TCRs were matched against a reference library of SARS-CoV-2-specific TCRs generated with the MIRA antigen-specificity platform. Breadth was defined as the fraction of unique TCRs that were SARS-CoV-2-associated, and depth was defined as the fraction of total T cells that were SARS-CoV-2-associated. Using the MIRA data, each spike-specific TCR was mapped to the spike region that the TCR reacts to and placed in a CD4 or CD8 class. Log10-transformed breadth and depth values were compared by one-way ANOVA with Sidak's multiple comparisons tests. Sourced from immuneACCESS, this table was stored by TCRdb with only in-frame sequences that have V and J called. A share of the clones is absent; for the studies checked, an unresolved V gene accounts for under half, and the remainder has no known explanation. The V and J calls and clone size are taken from that table; D and trimming were inferred from the DNA. This sample gives tens of thousands of clones in total; just over 90% of them show up just once. The top ten clonotypes cover less than 5.5% of the sample.

Recombination connected TRBV27 to TRBJ1-6; TRBD1 aligns with 9 central bases. The sequences come from peripheral blood, collected on day 0 of MenACWY control vaccination. The receptor was isolated from an adult in good health. CDR3 reads: CASSQNTGGASSPLHF. In nucleotide form, the sequence is TGTGCCAGCAGTCAGAATACAGGGGGCGCAAGTTCACCCCTCCACTTT.